These T cell receptor beta chains were read from a single sample in a study of blood T cell repertoires in COVID-19. The assay was immunoSEQ multiplex PCR, and TCRdb's table has in-frame clones only and misses some. This repertoire shows around 450,000 clones, 87% found once; its top ten account for approximately 2%. Sequenced: PBMCs or T cells enriched from blood (not recorded which). These receptors all stem from a woman aged 18 to 35 with acute COVID-19. Each CDR3 is given with its conserved first and last residue. The D gene is left open where the match is weak. Not every row has a clone size; where given, it reads once, few, many or a size class.

TRBV11-3	TRBD2	-	TRBJ2-2	CASSPRRGGGANTGELFF	TGTGCCAGCAGCCCCAGAAGGGGCGGGGGAGCTAACACCGGGGAGCTGTTTTTT
TRBV11-1	-	-	TRBJ1-1	CASSRGRGPVNTEAFF	TGTGCCAGCAGCCGTGGGCGGGGCCCGGTGAACACTGAAGCTTTCTTT
TRBV7-9	TRBD1	-	TRBJ1-5	CASSGTGGNQPQHF	TGTGCCAGCAGCGGAACAGGGGGCAATCAGCCCCAGCATTTT
TRBV3-1/TRBV3-2	-	-	TRBJ2-5	CASSQGAGQETQYF	TGTGCCAGCAGCCAAGGGGCAGGGCAAGAGACCCAGTACTTC
TRBV14	-	-	TRBJ2-1	CASSQVGASSYNEQFF	TGTGCCAGCAGCCAAGTTGGGGCTAGCTCCTACAATGAGCAGTTCTTC
TRBV14	-	-	TRBJ2-5	CASSQRGGTQETQYF	TGTGCCAGCAGCCAAAGGGGGGGAACGCAAGAGACCCAGTACTTC
TRBV18	-	-	TRBJ2-7	CARSRVSYEQYF	TGTGCCAGATCCAGGGTGTCCTACGAGCAGTACTTC
TRBV19	-	-	TRBJ1-4	CARPDRTNEKLFF	TGTGCCAGGCCAGACAGGACTAATGAAAAACTGTTTTTT
TRBV4-1	TRBD1	-	TRBJ2-7	CASSQDRGHYEQYF	TGCGCCAGCAGCCAAGACAGGGGGCACTACGAGCAGTACTTC
TRBV5-1	-	-	TRBJ1-4	CASSLALGLYEKLFF	TGCGCCAGCAGCCTAGCTTTGGGACTATACGAAAAACTGTTTTTT
TRBV7-2	TRBD1	once	TRBJ2-2	CASSGQGVNTGELFF	TGTGCCAGCAGCGGACAGGGGGTTAACACCGGGGAGCTGTTTTTT
TRBV21-1	-	-	TRBJ2-7	CASPPSAGETYEQYF	TGTGCCAGCCCCCCTTCGGCGGGAGAGACCTACGAGCAGTACTTC
TRBV29-1	-	-	TRBJ1-5	CSLCGSGRQPQHF	TGCAGCCTGTGTGGGTCGGGAAGGCAGCCCCAGCATTTT
TRBV5-5	-	-	TRBJ2-3	CASSFYRDTQYF	TGTGCCAGCAGCTTCTATAGAGATACGCAGTATTTT
TRBV3-1/TRBV3-2	TRBD1	-	TRBJ2-7	CASSRDRADRGEQYF	TGTGCCAGCAGCCGAGATAGGGCGGACAGGGGCGAGCAGTACTTC
TRBV5-6	TRBD1	-	TRBJ2-7	CASSFHRAGGLRNEQYF	TGTGCCAGCAGCTTCCATCGTGCAGGGGGTTTGAGGAACGAGCAGTACTTC
TRBV10-3	TRBD2	once	TRBJ2-7	CAISEHRLAGGKSYEQYF	TGTGCCATCAGTGAACACCGACTAGCGGGAGGAAAATCCTACGAGCAGTACTTC
TRBV18	-	-	TRBJ1-6	CASSRQENSPLHF	TGTGCCAGCTCACGACAGGAAAATTCACCCCTCCACTTT
TRBV15	-	-	TRBJ2-3	CATSSDFRGDTQYF	TGTGCCACCAGCAGTGACTTCAGGGGAGATACGCAGTATTTT
TRBV7-3	TRBD1	-	TRBJ2-1	CASSSGTDYNEQFF	TGTGCCAGCAGCTCCGGGACAGACTACAATGAGCAGTTCTTC
TRBV27	TRBD2	few	TRBJ2-1	CASSSTSGASYNEQFF	TGTGCCAGCAGTTCGACTAGCGGGGCCTCCTACAATGAGCAGTTCTTC
TRBV19	TRBD1	-	TRBJ2-7	CASSLSGTAPYEQYF	TGTGCCAGTAGTTTATCCGGGACAGCCCCCTACGAGCAGTACTTC
TRBV7-6	TRBD1	-	TRBJ2-1	CASSRMGQEGEQFF	TGTGCCAGCAGTCGGATGGGACAGGAAGGTGAGCAGTTCTTC
TRBV7-9	TRBD1	-	TRBJ1-4	CASSLGQSTNEKLFF	TGTGCCAGCAGCTTGGGACAGTCAACTAATGAAAAACTGTTTTTT
TRBV20-1	-	-	TRBJ2-3	CSAKGDTQYF	TGCAGTGCCAAGGGGGATACGCAGTATTTT